The next 3 T cell receptor beta chains were all read from a single sample in a study of T cells in localized non-small cell lung cancer. The table came from immunoSEQ multiplex PCR; TCRdb's copy has only in-frame clones and leaves some out. The table records fewer than 2,000 clones, roughly 28% of them present only once. This material consisted of lung tumor tissue, taken before any cancer treatment. Receptor source: a man aged 35 to 70 with stage II lung adenocarcinoma.

The chain uses TRBV11-3 and TRBJ2-5; 11 nucleotides align to TRBD1. The CDR3 is 15 residues long. With 5 bases clipped from V and 4 bases from J, the junction kept 6 bases outside the gene matches. Germline CDR1 SGHNT, CDR2 YENEEA. The CDR3 loop reads CASSIRDRGIETQYF. CDR3 coding DNA: TGTGCCAGCAGCATCCGGGACAGGGGGATAGAGACCCAGTACTTC.

The rearrangement links TRBV7-5 to TRBJ2-5; the D call of TRBD2 is as the table states it, not checked on the DNA. TRBV7-5 is labeled a pseudogene. The length of the CDR3 is 15 residues. The CDR3 DNA is TGTGCCAGCAGCTTCGGAGGACGGCAGGCGGAGACCCAGTACTTC. It encodes CASSFGGRQAETQYF.

V and J are TRBV28 and TRBJ2-7; tentatively, D is TRBD1 (7 bases). The V gene lost 3 bases and the J gene lost 4 bases, with 19 bases spanning the gap. Germline V gives CDR1 MDHEN, CDR2 SYDVKM. The CDR3 is made up of 16 amino acids. The CDR3 nucleotides are TGTGCCAGCAGTTTGGAAGGGGCAGGGGGGATGTACGAGCAGTACTTC. Its protein product is CASSLEGAGGMYEQYF.